The 29 T cell receptor beta chains below all came from one sample that was sequenced in a study of CD8 T cells in ankylosing spondylitis. TCRdb passed the 5' RACE reads through MiXCR, listing each CDR3 protein once. The table has 300,000 to 350,000 distinct CDR3 sequences, around a tenth seen once. The source material was blood, either unsorted or a sorted T cell fraction (not recorded which). These receptors all stem from a female donor with ankylosing spondylitis or in good health (not recorded which).

This clonotype was picked up many times. The genes are TRBV5-5 and TRBJ2-1; no reliable D call. CDR1 SGHKS and CDR2 YYEKEE come from the germline V gene (reference sequence). V lost 4 bases to trimming and J lost 0 bases, with 14 bases between them. The CDR3 has 16 amino acids. The chain's CDR3 is CASSDGSLSSYNEQFF. Written as DNA, the CDR3 is TGTGCCAGCAGCGACGGTAGCCTTAGCTCCTACAATGAGCAGTTCTTC.

This clonotype was found a few times. This chain uses TRBV20-1 with TRBJ2-7, with a weak D call TRBD2 (5 bases). The germline V and J ends were trimmed by 0 bases and 0 bases, with 15 bases remaining between them. In germline, CDR1 is DFQATT, CDR2 SNEGSKA (reference sequence). The CDR3 is 16 amino acids. CDR3: CSARDRQRTASYEQYF. Here the CDR3 DNA reads TGCAGTGCTAGAGATAGGCAGCGGACGGCCTCCTACGAGCAGTACTTC.

There are a few counts of this clonotype. The V gene is TRBV7-9, the J gene TRBJ2-1; the D gene is possibly TRBD1 (5 bases). Trimming took off 2 bases at V and 7 bases at J, with 12 bases between the two ends. Germline V gene data show CDR1 as SEHNR and CDR2 as FQNEAQ (reference sequence). This CDR3 is built from 14 residues. The CDR3 sequence is CASSLNHPGNEQFF. The CDR3 DNA sequence: TGTGCCAGCAGCTTAAACCACCCAGGGAATGAGCAGTTCTTC.

This clonotype was found many times. The rearrangement links TRBV20-1 to TRBJ2-7; a possible D gene is TRBD1 (7 bases). Trimming took off 3 bases at V and 2 bases at J, with 11 bases between the two ends. The CDR3 is 13 amino acids. Per the germline V gene, CDR1 is DFQATT and CDR2 is SNEGSKA (reference sequence). The CDR3: CSARWRGPYEQYF. CDR3 nucleotide sequence: TGCAGTGCTAGGTGGAGGGGGCCCTACGAGCAGTACTTC.

This clonotype was detected many times. The chain combines TRBV28 with TRBJ2-7; 10 nucleotides line up with TRBD2. The germline gives CDR1 MDHEN, CDR2 SYDVKM. The trim removed 6 bases at V and 0 bases at J, leaving 5 bases unmatched. The CDR3 totals 15 residues. The CDR3 sequence is CASRILAGSSYEQYF. The CDR3 coding sequence is TGTGCCAGCAGAATACTAGCGGGAAGCTCCTACGAGCAGTACTTC. Using reference TRBV28 and TRBJ2-7 for the parts outside the CDR3, the full variable domain is DVKVTQSSRYLVKRTGEKVFLECVQDMDHENMFWYRQDPGLGLRLIYFSYDVKMKEKGDIPEGYSVSREKKERFSLILESASTNQTSMYLCASRILAGSSYEQYFGPGTRLTVT.

With regard to this clonotype: A much larger clone sits a single nucleotide away, making a read error possible. The chain employs TRBV24-1 and TRBJ2-1; the match to TRBD2 covers 7 bases. The CDR3 spans 13 residues. Germline-derived CDR1 and CDR2 are KGHDR and SFDVKD. The CDR3 reads CATGGDSYNKQFF. The CDR3 DNA sequence: TGTGCCACCGGGGGGGATTCCTACAATAAGCAGTTCTTC.

This clonotype has a count of ten or more. The chain's CDR3 is CASSFRVSSGTRETQYF. DNA for the CDR3: TGTGCCAGCAGCTTCAGAGTTTCTAGCGGGACGCGAGAGACCCAGTACTTC. This chain connects TRBV5-6 to TRBJ2-5; 9 bases align to TRBD2. V lost 2 bases, J lost 4 bases, and 12 bases stayed unmatched. The CDR3 runs to 17 residues. CDR1 and CDR2 from the germline V gene are SGHDT and YYEEEE.

This clonotype has at least ten counts. The chain recombines TRBV5-1 with TRBJ2-7; 7 bases are shared with TRBD1. J was trimmed by 2 bases and V by 4 bases; bases with no gene match: 6. The CDR3 covers 14 residues. Germline values: CDR1 SGHRS, CDR2 YFSETQ. The DNA of the CDR3 is TGCGCCAGCAGCCGCGACAGGGAGCCCTACGAGCAGTACTTC. Its translation is CASSRDREPYEQYF.

In its sample, this clonotype was seen many times. The rearrangement links TRBV20-1 to TRBJ2-7, with D tentatively TRBD2 (6 bases). Trimming left V 5 bases short and J 3 bases short, with 11 bases between. Germline CDR1 and CDR2: DFQATT and SNEGSKA (reference sequence). The CDR3 runs 12 residues. CDR3 region: CSAWDGGYEQYF. In nucleotides, the CDR3 is TGCAGTGCTTGGGACGGGGGCTACGAGCAGTACTTC.

This clonotype was counted ten times or more. The gene calls are TRBV7-2 and TRBJ2-4; D gene ambiguous. The CDR3 covers 13 residues. Trimming removed 0 bases at V and 6 bases at J, with 6 bases between. Germline loops: CDR1 SGHTA, CDR2 FQGNSA. In DNA form, the CDR3 reads TGTGCCAGCAGCTTAGCGAAGGGAAACATTCAGTACTTC. Translated, it gives CASSLAKGNIQYF.

This chain links TRBV27 with TRBJ2-2, with D possibly being TRBD2 (5 bases). This CDR3 is built from 17 residues. V gave up 4 bases and J gave up 2 bases, with 17 bases separating them. CDR1 and CDR2 from the germline V gene are MNHEY and SMNVEV (reference sequence). The CDR3 loop reads CASSSPRERTNTGELFF. CDR3 coding DNA: TGTGCCAGCAGTTCCCCCCGCGAGCGGACTAACACCGGGGAGCTGTTTTTT.

This clonotype was seen at least ten times. The chain joins TRBV5-1 to TRBJ2-1; perhaps D is TRBD1 or TRBD2 (5 bases each). This CDR3 is 17 amino acids long. Between the trimmed V and J ends, which lost 3 bases and 0 bases, there was a span of 16 bases. Germline V lookup: CDR1 SGHRS, CDR2 YFSETQ. This CDR3 is CASSWATAGSSYNEQFF. DNA for the CDR3: TGCGCCAGCAGCTGGGCGACGGCAGGGAGCTCCTACAATGAGCAGTTCTTC.

This clonotype was recorded at least ten times. V is TRBV5-1 and J is TRBJ2-2; D is unclear. Germline CDR1 reads SGHRS; CDR2 reads YFSETQ. V lost 4 bases, J lost 8 bases, and 12 bases lay in between. This CDR3 comprises 13 residues. The CDR3 reads CASSPDVRGELFF. DNA of the CDR3: TGCGCCAGCAGCCCGGACGTTCGGGGGGAGCTGTTTTTT.

This clonotype turned up a few times. V usage is TRBV3-1 and J usage is TRBJ2-6; 8 nucleotides line up with TRBD1. Trimming removed 4 bases from V and 0 bases from J; junction bases left unmatched: 8. The CDR3 runs to 18 residues. Per germline, CDR1 LGHDT and CDR2 YNNKEL (reference sequence). CDR3 coding DNA: TGTGCCAGCAGCCCACAGGGGGTCATGAACTCTGGGGCCAACGTCCTGACTTTC. This encodes CASSPQGVMNSGANVLTF.

Concerning this clonotype: The conserved closing phenylalanine or tryptophan is absent in this CDR3, likely reflecting a read error. This CDR3 is CASSLAGPYNEQFL. Here the CDR3 DNA reads TGTGCCAGCAGCTTAGCAGGGCCCTACAATGAGCAGTTCCTC. The chain carries TRBV7-2 and TRBJ2-1; D unclear. V shed 0 bases and J shed 2 bases, with 5 bases lying between them. Germline assignment: CDR1 SGHTA and CDR2 FQGNSA. The CDR3 length is 14 residues.

This rearrangement joins TRBV5-1 to TRBJ2-3, with TRBD2 matching over 11 bases. The trim removed 0 bases at V and 6 bases at J, leaving 9 bases unmatched. CDR3 size: 17 residues. CDR1 and CDR2 from the germline V gene are SGHRS and YFSETQ. This CDR3 is CASSLGSGGAGLDTQYF. CDR3 bases: TGCGCCAGCAGCTTGGGTAGCGGGGGGGCCGGACTCGATACGCAGTATTTT. Looking up the rest from reference TRBV5-1 and TRBJ2-3 gives the full variable domain: KAGVTQTPRYLIKTRGQQVTLSCSPISGHRSVSWYQQTPGQGLQFLFEYFSETQRNKGNFPGRFSGRQFSNSRSEMNVSTLELGDSALYLCASSLGSGGAGLDTQYFGPGTRLTVL.

This clonotype was recorded a few times. The chain combines TRBV29-1 with TRBJ2-1; 7 bases are a match to TRBD2. Germline-derived CDR1 and CDR2 are SQVTM and ANQGSEA. The CDR3 is 14 amino acids. J was trimmed by 3 bases and V by 6 bases; bases with no gene match: 8. This CDR3 is CSVSGGGLYNEQFF. DNA for the CDR3: TGCAGCGTCTCGGGGGGTGGCCTCTACAATGAGCAGTTCTTC.

Ten or more counts support this clonotype. The genes are TRBV20-1 and TRBJ1-3, with 9 nucleotides matching TRBD1. Germline V gene data show CDR1 as DFQATT and CDR2 as SNEGSKA (reference sequence). Trimming removed 6 bases from V and 4 bases from J; junction bases left unmatched: 7. The CDR3 covers 14 residues. The CDR3 nucleotides are TGCAGTGCGCTACAGGGGGCGGCCGGAAACACCATATATTTT. Translated, it gives CSALQGAAGNTIYF.

The chain combines TRBV18 with TRBJ2-7; 8 bases match TRBD1. The CDR3 runs 14 residues. Germline CDR1 KGHSH, CDR2 LQKENI. The trim removed 6 bases at V and 6 bases at J, leaving 10 bases unmatched. The CDR3 region has the DNA TGTGCCAGCTCCTCTCAGGGGGCTTCCGGCGAGCAGTACTTC. It codes for CASSSQGASGEQYF.

This rearrangement joins TRBV7-2 to TRBJ1-2, with 10 nucleotides matching TRBD1. Germline CDR1 reads SGHTA; CDR2 reads FQGNSA. The CDR3 spans 17 residues. Germline trimming cut 4 bases from V and 4 bases from J; bases unmatched to any gene: 12. The CDR3 region is CASSSGGTGAVAYGYTF. Here the CDR3 DNA reads TGTGCCAGCAGCTCGGGCGGGACAGGGGCGGTTGCCTATGGCTACACCTTC.

A note on this clonotype: It is likely a read error, because the conserved phenylalanine at the end of the CDR3 is missing. V is TRBV7-2 and J is TRBJ1-1; a weak D match, TRBD1 (5 bases). Germline V gene data show CDR1 as SGHTA and CDR2 as FQGNSA. The CDR3 totals 13 residues. V lost 5 bases and J lost 6, with 13 bases in between. In DNA, the CDR3 is TGTGCCAGCAGCCTCTCAGGGATCCCTGAAGCTTTCCTT. It specifies CASSLSGIPEAFL.

V is TRBV20-1 and J is TRBJ2-3; D might be TRBD2 (6 bases). The CDR3 length is 13 residues. CDR1 DFQATT and CDR2 SNEGSKA come from the germline V gene (reference sequence). V was shortened by 7 bases and J by 2 bases, with 13 bases between the two germline ends. CDR3 nucleotides: TGCAGTGTGAAGGGACTCCTCACAGATACGCAGTATTTT. It codes for CSVKGLLTDTQYF.

The sample holds many counts of this clonotype. This rearrangement joins TRBV7-7 to TRBJ2-7, with D hard to call. Between the trimmed V and J ends, which lost 5 bases and 0 bases, there was a span of 14 bases. The CDR3 totals 15 residues. The germline V gene has CDR1 SSHAT and CDR2 FNYEAQ (reference sequence). CDR3 sequence: CASSPDTLSSYEQYF. CDR3 nucleotide sequence: TGTGCCAGCAGCCCCGACACTCTGAGCTCCTACGAGCAGTACTTC.

At least ten counts were recorded for this clonotype. V gene TRBV12-3 or TRBV12-4 combines with J gene TRBJ2-4; D remains unclear. The CDR3 has 14 amino acids. V lost 9 bases and J lost 4, with 16 bases in between. The CDR3 nucleotides are TGTGCCAGTACTCCCAGCGAGAAAAAAAACATTCAGTACTTC. Amino acids: CASTPSEKKNIQYF.

In its sample, this clonotype was seen many times. The gene calls are TRBV20-1 and TRBJ1-1; TRBD1 agrees at 11 bases. V shed 5 bases and J 2 bases; nucleotides not matched to a gene: 7. The germline gives CDR1 DFQATT, CDR2 SNEGSKA (reference sequence). The CDR3 extends over 15 amino acids. The CDR3 sequence is CSAPDRGRINTEAFF. The CDR3 coding sequence is TGCAGTGCTCCGGACAGGGGGCGCATCAACACTGAAGCTTTCTTT.

This chain connects TRBV20-1 to TRBJ2-6; 7 bases match TRBD1. The V gene's germline CDR1 is DFQATT and CDR2 SNEGSKA (reference sequence). The CDR3 runs to 20 residues. With V trimmed by 0 bases and J by 0 bases, 14 bases remained unmatched. The CDR3 region is CSARDSTRTGRSSGANVLTF. The CDR3 nucleotides read TGCAGTGCTAGAGACTCAACGCGGACAGGCCGAAGCTCTGGGGCCAACGTCCTGACTTTC.

In this sample, this clonotype turned up many times. This CDR3 reads CAMGRDGETQYF. The CDR3 bases are TGTGCCATGGGAAGGGACGGAGAGACCCAGTACTTC. The rearrangement links TRBV10-3 to TRBJ2-5, with D perhaps matching TRBD1 or TRBD2 (5 bases each). Germline V gene lookup returns CDR1 ENHRY and CDR2 SYGVKD. The CDR3 is 12 amino acids. Trimming removed 9 bases from V and 4 bases from J, with 12 bases in between.

This clonotype has at least ten counts. The V gene is TRBV7-9, the J gene TRBJ1-4; TRBD1 aligns across 8 bases. In germline, CDR1 is SEHNR, CDR2 FQNEAQ (reference sequence). After removal of 0 bases from V and 8 bases from J, the junction contained 5 bases not matched to a gene. The CDR3 is 15 amino acids. CDR3 DNA sequence: TGTGCCAGCAGCTTAGCAGACAGGGGCGCCGAAAAACTGTTTTTT. Its translation: CASSLADRGAEKLFF.

The chain couples TRBV18 to TRBJ2-4, with D perhaps matching TRBD1 or TRBD2 (5 bases each). Germline CDR1 is KGHSH and CDR2 is LQKENI. The V and J ends lost 3 bases and 9 bases respectively, with 15 bases between them. The CDR3 consists of 14 residues. CDR3 protein: CASSPTAAGTIQYF. The CDR3 DNA sequence: TGTGCCAGCTCACCCACAGCGGCTGGGACCATTCAGTACTTC.